This TCR beta chain is from a study of T cells in Graves' hyperthyroidism and ophthalmopathy. RNA transcripts provided the source from which TCR beta CDR3 regions were amplified. The HTBI primer set drove a first-round RT-PCR of the TCR CDR3. TCRdb reanalysed the multiplex PCR reads using MiXCR and keeps one entry per CDR3 protein. The table lists fewer than 850,000 distinct CDR3 sequences, 17% of them singletons. Investigators excluded patients with uncontrolled infection, other autoimmune disease, pregnancy or lactation. Diagnosing involved the use of clinical symptoms, serum thyroxine and TRAb, thyroid ultrasound and orbital computed tomography. What was sequenced was blood. The TCR comes from a man aged 50-59 years with Graves' hyperthyroidism.

CDR3 in amino acids: CATSDLRTNQGDEQFF. For the CDR3, the DNA is TGTGCCACCAGTGATTTAAGGACAAACCAAGGTGATGAGCAGTTCTTC. The rearrangement joins TRBV24-1 to TRBJ2-1, with D possibly TRBD1 on 5 matching bases. The CDR3 spans 16 residues. The germline V and J ends were trimmed by 1 base and 8 bases, with 17 bases remaining between them. Germline V gives CDR1 KGHDR, CDR2 SFDVKD.